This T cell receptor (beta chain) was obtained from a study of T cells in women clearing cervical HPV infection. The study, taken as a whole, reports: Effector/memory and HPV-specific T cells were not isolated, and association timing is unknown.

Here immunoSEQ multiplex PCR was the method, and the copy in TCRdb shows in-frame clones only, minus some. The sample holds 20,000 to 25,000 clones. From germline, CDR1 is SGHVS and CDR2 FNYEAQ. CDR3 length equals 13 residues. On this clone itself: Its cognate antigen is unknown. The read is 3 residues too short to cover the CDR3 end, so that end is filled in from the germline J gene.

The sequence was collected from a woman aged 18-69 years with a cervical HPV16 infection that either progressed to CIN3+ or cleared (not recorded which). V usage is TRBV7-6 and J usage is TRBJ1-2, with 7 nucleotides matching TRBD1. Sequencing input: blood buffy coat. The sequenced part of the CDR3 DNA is TGTGCCAGCAGCCTCCGAGGGGGCGCGGAC. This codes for CASSLRGGAD. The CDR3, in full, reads CASSLRGGADYTF.